This T cell receptor beta chain came from a study of identical twins' blood T cells. Broader study findings: Shared CDR3 clonotype counts between two donors mainly tracked the product of their cloneset sizes, twins included.

A note on this clonotype: What it binds is unknown.

The germline CDR1 and CDR2 sequences are DFQATT and SNEGSKA (reference sequence). This CDR3 comprises 15 residues. Trimming took 6 bases from V and 1 from J, leaving 16 bases between them. TCRdb called the 5' RACE reads again in MiXCR, with one record for every CDR3 protein. The sample has about 370,000 distinct CDR3 sequences, about 28% seen once. Material for sequencing was PBMCs. J is TRBJ1-3 and V is TRBV20-1, with D unclear. The clonotype originates from a woman aged 18-55 years in good health. The CDR3 nucleotides read TGCAGTGCCCTAAGCATCGGGTATTCTGGAAACACCATATATTTT. As protein: CSALSIGYSGNTIYF.